This entry describes one T cell receptor beta chain. Its specificity is unknown. The CDR3 extends over 16 amino acids. Germline trimming cut 5 bases from V and 0 bases from J; bases unmatched to any gene: 6. Germline V gene data show CDR1 as SGHTA and CDR2 as FQGNSA. TCRdb recomputed calls from the 5' RACE reads with MiXCR, one row per CDR3 protein. The sample carries 500,000 to 650,000 distinct CDR3 sequences, roughly 7.1% recorded once. These data are taken from a study of identical twins. The study's findings and limits: These conclusions were based on statistical analysis (cross-sectional, not following the same donors).

The sample was also reused in another study, on yellow fever vaccine responses in identical twins. That paper notes: Reportedly, twins showed a vaccine T cell response that looked partly convergent and partly personalized.

The source material was PBMCs. The chain uses TRBV7-2 and TRBJ2-1, with 8 bases that match TRBD2. This receptor was obtained from a woman aged 18 to 35 in good health. In DNA form, the CDR3 reads TGTGCCAGCAGCAGACGGGGGGGCCCCTCCTACAATGAGCAGTTCTTC. Its translation: CASSRRGGPSYNEQFF.